This TCR beta chain was recovered during a study of cytomegalovirus exposure and HLA in healthy donors. About the research overall: Unique TCRs from HLA-typed donors, 70 million to 85 million of them, were held in an early data release.

Trimming took 6 bases from V and 3 from J, leaving 14 bases between them. Per germline, CDR1 MDHEN and CDR2 SYDVKM. This CDR3 region has 14 residues. Concerning this clone: Its antigen is currently unknown.

The study's findings and limits: The availability of immune exposure information extended only to CMV serostatus. The study designated about 160 TCR beta chains cytomegalovirus-associated.

Use of 60 Vbeta and 13 Jbeta primers characterized the PCR. Assay used: immunoSEQ multiplex PCR; TCRdb lists only in-frame clones, some missing. Of about 200,000 clones in the sample, 65% to 90% were seen once. The chain combines TRBV28 with TRBJ1-2; no firm D call. Material for sequencing was PBMCs. This receptor was identified in a woman aged 25-40 years in good health and CMV-seronegative. CDR3 coding DNA: TGTGCCAGCAGCGCTCGGGGAGGTGACTATGGCTACACCTTC. Translated: CASSARGGDYGYTF.